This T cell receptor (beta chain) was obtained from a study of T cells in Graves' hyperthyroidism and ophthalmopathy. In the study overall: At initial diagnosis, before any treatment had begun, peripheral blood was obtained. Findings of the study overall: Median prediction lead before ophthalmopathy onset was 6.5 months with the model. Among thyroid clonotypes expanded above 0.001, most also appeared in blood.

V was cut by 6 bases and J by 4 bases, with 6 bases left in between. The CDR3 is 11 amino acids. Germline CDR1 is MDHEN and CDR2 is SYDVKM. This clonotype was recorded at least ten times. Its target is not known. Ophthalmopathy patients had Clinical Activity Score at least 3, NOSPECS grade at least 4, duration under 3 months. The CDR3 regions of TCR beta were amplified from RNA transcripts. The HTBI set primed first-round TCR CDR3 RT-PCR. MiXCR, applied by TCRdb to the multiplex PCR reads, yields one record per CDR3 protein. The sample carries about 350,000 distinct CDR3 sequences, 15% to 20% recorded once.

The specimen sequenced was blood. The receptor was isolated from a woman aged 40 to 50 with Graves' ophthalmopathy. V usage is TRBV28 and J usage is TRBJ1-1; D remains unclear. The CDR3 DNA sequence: TGTGCCAGCAGGACGCCCACTGAAGCTTTCTTT. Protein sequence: CASRTPTEAFF.